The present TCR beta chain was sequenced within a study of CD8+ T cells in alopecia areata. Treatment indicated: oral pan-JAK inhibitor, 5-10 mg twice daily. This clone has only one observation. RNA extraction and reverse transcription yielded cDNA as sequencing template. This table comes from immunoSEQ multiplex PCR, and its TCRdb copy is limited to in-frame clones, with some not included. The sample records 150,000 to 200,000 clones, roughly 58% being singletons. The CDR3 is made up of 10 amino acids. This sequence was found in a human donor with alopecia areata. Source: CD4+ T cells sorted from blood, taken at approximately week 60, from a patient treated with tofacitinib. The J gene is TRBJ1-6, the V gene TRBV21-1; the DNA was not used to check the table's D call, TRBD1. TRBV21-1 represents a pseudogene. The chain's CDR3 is CASTNSPLHF. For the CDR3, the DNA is TGTGCCAGCACAAATTCACCCCTCCACTTT.